Reported below is one T cell receptor beta chain. Time point in this sample: blood 2 weeks post-SBRT. Described treatment: 15 Gy SBRT to primary tumor, nephrectomy 4 weeks later. Clones were read by immunoSEQ multiplex PCR, and TCRdb kept only the in-frame ones, dropping some. The sample records more than 100,000 clones, more than 75% being singletons. The sample is drawn from a study of radiation and T cells in renal cell carcinoma. This clonotype originated in a woman in her 70s with renal cell carcinoma. Here the sequenced sample was blood, taken from a patient whose treatment included radiotherapy and nephrectomy.

Here the CDR3 DNA reads TGTGCCAGCAGCTACAGGGGGCCGGACAATGAGCAGTTCTTC. This sequence encodes CASSYRGPDNEQFF. The chain employs TRBV6-5 and TRBJ2-1; 9 bases line up with TRBD1. The V gene end was trimmed by 6 bases and the J gene end by 5 bases; junction bases not matched to a gene: 5. The germline V gene has CDR1 MNHEY and CDR2 SVGAGI. The CDR3 is 14 residues long.